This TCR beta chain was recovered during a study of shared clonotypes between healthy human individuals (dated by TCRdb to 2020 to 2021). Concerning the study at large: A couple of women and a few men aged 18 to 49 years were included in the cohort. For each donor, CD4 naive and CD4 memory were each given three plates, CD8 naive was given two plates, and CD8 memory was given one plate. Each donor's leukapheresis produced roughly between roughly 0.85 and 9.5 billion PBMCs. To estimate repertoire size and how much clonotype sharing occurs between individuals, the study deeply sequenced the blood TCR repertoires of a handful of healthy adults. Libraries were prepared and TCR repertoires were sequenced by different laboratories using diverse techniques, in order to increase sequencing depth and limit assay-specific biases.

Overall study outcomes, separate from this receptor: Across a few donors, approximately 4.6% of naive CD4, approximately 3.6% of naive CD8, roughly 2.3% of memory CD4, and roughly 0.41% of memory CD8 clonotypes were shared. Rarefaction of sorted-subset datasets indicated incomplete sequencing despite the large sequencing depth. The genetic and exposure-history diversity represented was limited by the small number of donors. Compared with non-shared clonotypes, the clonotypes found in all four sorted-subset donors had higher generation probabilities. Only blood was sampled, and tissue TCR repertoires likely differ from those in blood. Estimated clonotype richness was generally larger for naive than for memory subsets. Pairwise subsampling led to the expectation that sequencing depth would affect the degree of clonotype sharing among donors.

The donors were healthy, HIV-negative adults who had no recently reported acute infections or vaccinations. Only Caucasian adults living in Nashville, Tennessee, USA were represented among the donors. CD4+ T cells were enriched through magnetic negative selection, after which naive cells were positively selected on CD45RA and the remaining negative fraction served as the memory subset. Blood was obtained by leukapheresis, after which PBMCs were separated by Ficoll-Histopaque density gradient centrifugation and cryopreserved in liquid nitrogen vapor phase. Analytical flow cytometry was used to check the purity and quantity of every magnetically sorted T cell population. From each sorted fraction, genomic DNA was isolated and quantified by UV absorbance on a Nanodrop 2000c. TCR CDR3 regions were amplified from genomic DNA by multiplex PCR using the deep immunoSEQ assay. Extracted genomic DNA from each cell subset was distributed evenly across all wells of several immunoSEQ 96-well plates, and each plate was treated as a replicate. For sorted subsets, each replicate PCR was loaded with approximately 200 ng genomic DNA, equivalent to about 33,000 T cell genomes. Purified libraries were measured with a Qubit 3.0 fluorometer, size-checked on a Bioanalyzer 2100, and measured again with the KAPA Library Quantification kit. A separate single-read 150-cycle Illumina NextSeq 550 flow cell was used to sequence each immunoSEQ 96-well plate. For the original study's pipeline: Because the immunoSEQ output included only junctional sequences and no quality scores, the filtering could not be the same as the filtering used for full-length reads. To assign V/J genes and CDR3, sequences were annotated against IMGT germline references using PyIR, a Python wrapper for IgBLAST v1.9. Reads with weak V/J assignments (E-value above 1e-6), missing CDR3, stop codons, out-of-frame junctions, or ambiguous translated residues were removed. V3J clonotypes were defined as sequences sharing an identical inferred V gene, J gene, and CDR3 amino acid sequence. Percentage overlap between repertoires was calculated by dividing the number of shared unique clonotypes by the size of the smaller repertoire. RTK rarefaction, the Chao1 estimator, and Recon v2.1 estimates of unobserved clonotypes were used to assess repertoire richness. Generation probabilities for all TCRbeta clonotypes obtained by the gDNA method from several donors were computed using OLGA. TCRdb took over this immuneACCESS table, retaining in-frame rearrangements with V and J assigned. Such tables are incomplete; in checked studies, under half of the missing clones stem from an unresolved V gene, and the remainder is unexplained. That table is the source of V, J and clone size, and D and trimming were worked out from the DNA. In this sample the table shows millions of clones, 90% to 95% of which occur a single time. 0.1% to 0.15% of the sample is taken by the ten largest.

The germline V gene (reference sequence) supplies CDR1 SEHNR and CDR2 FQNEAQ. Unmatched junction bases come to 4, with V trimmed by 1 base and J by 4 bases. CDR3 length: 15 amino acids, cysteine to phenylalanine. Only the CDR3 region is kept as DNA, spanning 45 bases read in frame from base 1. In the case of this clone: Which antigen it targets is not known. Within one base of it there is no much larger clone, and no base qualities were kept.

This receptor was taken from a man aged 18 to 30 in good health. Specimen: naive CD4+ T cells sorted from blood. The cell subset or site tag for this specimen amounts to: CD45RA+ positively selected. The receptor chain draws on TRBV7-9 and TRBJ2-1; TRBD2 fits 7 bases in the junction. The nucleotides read TGTGCCAGCAGCTTAGAACTAGCGATATACAATGAGCAGTTCTTC. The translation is CASSLELAIYNEQFF. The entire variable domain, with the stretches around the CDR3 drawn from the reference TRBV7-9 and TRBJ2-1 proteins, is DTGVSQNPRHKITKRGQNVTFRCDPISEHNRLYWYRQTLGQGPEFLTYFQNEAQLEKSRLLSDRFSAERPKGSFSTLEIQRTEQGDSAMYLCASSLELAIYNEQFFGPGTRLTVL.